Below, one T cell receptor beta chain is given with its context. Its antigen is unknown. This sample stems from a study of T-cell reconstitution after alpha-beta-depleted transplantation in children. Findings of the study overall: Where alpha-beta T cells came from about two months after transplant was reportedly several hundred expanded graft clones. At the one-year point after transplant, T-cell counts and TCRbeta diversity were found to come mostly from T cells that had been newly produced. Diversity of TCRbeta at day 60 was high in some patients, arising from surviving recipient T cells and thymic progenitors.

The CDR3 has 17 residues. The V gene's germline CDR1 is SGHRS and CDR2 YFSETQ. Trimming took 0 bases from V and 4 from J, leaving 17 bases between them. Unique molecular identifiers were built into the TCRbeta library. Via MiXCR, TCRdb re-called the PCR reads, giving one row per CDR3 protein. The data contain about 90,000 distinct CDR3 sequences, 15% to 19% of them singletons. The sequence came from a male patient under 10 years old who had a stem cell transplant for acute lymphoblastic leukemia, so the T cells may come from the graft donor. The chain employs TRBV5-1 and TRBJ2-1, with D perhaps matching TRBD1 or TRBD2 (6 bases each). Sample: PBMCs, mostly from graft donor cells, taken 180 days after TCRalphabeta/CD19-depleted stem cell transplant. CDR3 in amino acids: CASSLAGLEGGYNEQFF. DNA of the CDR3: TGCGCCAGCAGCTTGGCCGGATTGGAGGGGGGATACAATGAGCAGTTCTTC.